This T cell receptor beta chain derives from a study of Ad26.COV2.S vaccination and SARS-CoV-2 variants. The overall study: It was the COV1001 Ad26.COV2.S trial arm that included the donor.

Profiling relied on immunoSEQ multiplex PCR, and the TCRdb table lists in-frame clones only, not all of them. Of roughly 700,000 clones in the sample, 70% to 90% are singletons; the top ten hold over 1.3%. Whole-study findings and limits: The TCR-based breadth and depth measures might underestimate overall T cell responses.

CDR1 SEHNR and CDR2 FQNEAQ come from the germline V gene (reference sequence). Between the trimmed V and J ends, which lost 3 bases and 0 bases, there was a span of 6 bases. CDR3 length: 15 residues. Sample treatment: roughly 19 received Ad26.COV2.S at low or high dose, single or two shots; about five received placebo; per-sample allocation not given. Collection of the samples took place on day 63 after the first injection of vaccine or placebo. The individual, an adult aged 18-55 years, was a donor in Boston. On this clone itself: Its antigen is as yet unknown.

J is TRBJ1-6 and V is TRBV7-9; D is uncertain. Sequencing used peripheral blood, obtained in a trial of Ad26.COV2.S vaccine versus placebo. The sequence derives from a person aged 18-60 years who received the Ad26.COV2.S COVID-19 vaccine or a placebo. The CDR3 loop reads CASSFRGSYNSPLHF. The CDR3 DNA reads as TGTGCCAGCAGCTTTCGGGGCTCCTATAATTCACCCCTCCACTTT.